This T cell receptor (beta chain) was identified in a study of T cell responses to AZD1222 COVID-19 vaccine. Study overall: Samples with a second dose at about 4 or about 12 weeks were pooled together.

Unmatched junction bases numbered 6, after V lost 6 bases and J lost 9 bases. From germline, CDR1 is MNHEY and CDR2 SVGAGI. CDR3 length: 13 amino acids. As regards this clone: Its antigen is not identified.

Some clones are missing from TCRdb's copy, which holds only in-frame ones; the method was immunoSEQ multiplex PCR. The sample yields over 110,000 clones, 85% to 95% seen once. Study-wide results and limits: Repertoires were obtained solely post-peak T cell response. The span of vaccine-associated CD4 TCRs extended across spike, with dominance at 160-218 and 743-854.

V is TRBV6-5 and J is TRBJ1-2; 11 bases agree with TRBD1. Sequences were derived from peripheral blood, sampled on day 0 of AZD1222 vaccination. This receptor was taken from an adult in good health. The CDR3 DNA reads as TGTGCCAGCAGCAGCGGACAGGGGGCGAGCTACACCTTC. This codes for CASSSGQGASYTF.